This is a list of T cell receptor beta chains from one sample in a study of cytomegalovirus exposure and HLA in healthy donors. Using immunoSEQ multiplex PCR, the repertoire was profiled, and TCRdb retains in-frame clones only, with some absent. The sample table includes tens of thousands of clones. Sequencing was performed on PBMCs. The receptors were sampled from a man between 40 and 49 years old in good health and CMV-seropositive. CDR3s leave out the opening cysteine and the closing phenylalanine or tryptophan. Each record gives: J gene, V gene, CDR3 protein.

>TRBJ2-1|TRBV6-6
ASSYLGTSGNREQF
>TRBJ2-2|TRBV4-3
ASRRTSGGAYGGELF
>TRBJ1-2|TRBV15
ATSGDRGRDGYT
>TRBJ2-7|TRBV28
ASSLLSSYEQY
>TRBJ2-1|TRBV27
ASTPAGAPQYEQF
>TRBJ1-6|TRBV7-3
ASSLNREGSPLH
>TRBJ2-1|TRBV12-5
ASAGDSRYNEQF
>TRBJ2-1|TRBV4-2
ASSQEPGLNYNEQF
>TRBJ2-2|TRBV7-9
ASSPPSGELF
>TRBJ1-1|TRBV5-1
ASSSDREVGRTEAF
>TRBJ1-1|TRBV6-6
ASSSGIWTGWTEAF
>TRBJ2-3|TRBV28
ASSSLGEGTDTQY
>TRBJ2-3|TRBV5-1
ASLEVSGNTDTQY
>TRBJ1-1|TRBV27
ASRFLTGGLMNTEAF
>TRBJ2-2|TRBV11-2
ASSLEIAGGPSTGELF
>TRBJ2-7|TRBV4-2
ASSQDLDENKQY